The sequence of this T cell receptor beta chain was determined in a study of control samples from healthy donors and cancer patients. This CDR3 is built from 14 residues. From germline, CDR1 is MNHNY and CDR2 SVGAGI (reference sequence). V lost 0 bases to trimming and J lost 3 bases, with 8 bases between them. Some clones are missing from TCRdb's copy, which holds only in-frame ones; the method was immunoSEQ multiplex PCR. The sample lists about 120,000 clones, around 87% occurring once. The sample taken for sequencing was blood. The chain links TRBV6-6 to TRBJ2-5, with D maybe TRBD2 (5 bases). The source of this sequence is a man aged 25 to 40 in good health. The CDR3 DNA sequence: TGTGCCAGCAGTTACTCGAGGGCCGAAGAGACCCAGTACTTC. Residues: CASSYSRAEETQYF.